The following is a T cell receptor beta chain sequence with its context. The sorted conventional CD4 T cells were gated as CD4+CD127+. These data originate in a study of B cell selection in AIRE deficiency. V shed 3 bases and J shed 5 bases, with 16 bases lying between them. Germline lookup yields CDR1 GTSNPN and CDR2 SVGIG (reference sequence). CDR3 length: 14 residues. Measured with immunoSEQ multiplex PCR; TCRdb has only the in-frame clones, and not every one. The sample holds about 25,000 clones, roughly 96% seen once. Input material: CD4+CD127+ conventional T cells sorted from PBMCs. This clonotype was obtained from a human donor in good health. The V gene is TRBV30, the J gene TRBJ1-1; a possible D gene is TRBD1 (5 bases). CDR3 sequence: CAWSPGPLGTEAFF. DNA of the CDR3: TGTGCCTGGAGCCCGGGACCCCTGGGGACTGAAGCTTTCTTT.